This entry features one TCR beta chain sequence. The data originate from a study of T cells expressing NK-cell markers. Study as a whole: Within the sequenced cohort of eight donors, seven exhibited HCMV seropositivity and one was seronegative.

From its re-call of the 5' RACE reads, TCRdb lists each CDR3 protein once, without DNA. Its clone listing holds 25,000 to 35,000 distinct CDR3 sequences. The CDR3 contains 14 residues. In germline, CDR1 is SQVTM, CDR2 ANQGSEA. The clonotype originates from a woman between 18 and 70 years old in good health. The sequencing sample was made of blood T cells: a sorted CD56 or NKG2C T cell subset, CD4+ or CD8+ T cells, or bulk PBMC T cells (not recorded which). This chain links TRBV29-1 with TRBJ2-3; absent DNA, TCRdb's TRBD1 call cannot be checked. CDR3 sequence reads: CSVEGRGLGDTQYF.